One and the same sample provided the 17 T cell receptor beta chains below, sequenced in a study of blood T cell repertoires in COVID-19. TCRdb's table, derived via immunoSEQ multiplex PCR, lists solely in-frame clones and lacks some. The sample contains some 170,000 clones, about 78% of which appear only once. The specimen was PBMCs or T cells enriched from blood (not recorded which). The receptor set was obtained from a woman aged 45-59 years who had recovered from COVID-19.

This clone has only a few counts. The chain combines TRBV28 with TRBJ2-5; 9 nucleotides agree with TRBD2. CDR1 and CDR2 from the germline V gene are MDHEN and SYDVKM. This CDR3 has 15 amino acids. Unmatched junction bases numbered 7, after V lost 6 bases and J lost 2 bases. This CDR3 reads CASSRLTSGQETQYF. The CDR3 coding sequence is TGTGCCAGCAGCCGCCTGACTAGCGGACAAGAGACCCAGTACTTC.

This clone was seen more than once but under ten times. The rearrangement links TRBV5-4 to TRBJ2-2; weak D call: TRBD1 (6 bases). Germline CDR1 is SGHNT and CDR2 is YYREEE (reference sequence). The V gene lost 4 bases and the J gene lost 5 bases, with 18 bases spanning the gap. The CDR3 loop spans 16 amino acids. The CDR3 sequence is CASSAPSGTLTGELFF. The CDR3 DNA reads TGTGCCAGCAGCGCCCCCTCCGGGACACTAACCGGGGAGCTGTTTTTT.

This chain links TRBV19 with TRBJ1-1; D gene unclear. Germline V gene sequence: CDR1 LNHDA, CDR2 SQIVND (reference sequence). Trimming left V 5 bases short and J 2 bases short, with 9 bases between. The CDR3 totals 13 residues. CDR3 in amino acids: CASSAGRNTEAFF. In DNA, the CDR3 is TGTGCCAGTAGTGCCGGGAGAAACACTGAAGCTTTCTTT.

The V call is TRBV5-1, the J call TRBJ2-1, with TRBD2 matching over 10 bases. Germline CDR1 is SGHRS and CDR2 is YFSETQ. V lost 0 bases to trimming and J lost 3 bases; unmatched junction nucleotides: 6. The CDR3 totals 17 residues. In DNA form, the CDR3 reads TGCGCCAGCAGCTTGGGCAAGCGGGAGGGCTTCTACAATGAGCAGTTCTTC. The encoded protein is CASSLGKREGFYNEQFF.

The chain is built from TRBV24-1 and TRBJ2-3, with TRBD2 identical over 10 bases. The CDR3 sequence is 20 residues long. Germline loops: CDR1 KGHDR, CDR2 SFDVKD. With 7 bases clipped from V and 4 bases from J, the junction kept 22 bases outside the gene matches. CDR3 in amino acids: CATSPTGHRGKAGGPDTQYF. The CDR3 bases are TGTGCCACCAGCCCCACGGGGCATCGGGGGAAAGCGGGAGGGCCAGATACGCAGTATTTT.

This clone was counted between two and nine times. This chain connects TRBV10-3 to TRBJ2-5; D is perhaps TRBD1 (5 bases). This CDR3 comprises 14 residues. Germline V gene lookup returns CDR1 ENHRY and CDR2 SYGVKD. The V gene lost 10 bases and the J gene lost 1 base, with 16 bases spanning the gap. DNA for the CDR3: TGTGCCACCGGGCTCTCAGGGATCCAAGAGACCCAGTACTTC. Its translation: CATGLSGIQETQYF.

There are a few counts of this clone. V gene TRBV24-1 combines with J gene TRBJ2-1, with a possible D match to TRBD1 (5 bases). Germline CDR1 and CDR2: KGHDR and SFDVKD. Trimming shortened V by 5 bases and J by 6 bases, and 16 bases separated the two germline ends. The CDR3 is 15 residues long. As DNA, the CDR3 is TGTGCCACCAGTGGACCACCAGACAGTTTCAATGAGCAGTTCTTC. Its protein product is CATSGPPDSFNEQFF.

The chain couples TRBV18 to TRBJ2-7; perhaps TRBD2 as D (5 bases). V was clipped by 3 bases and J by 4 bases, with 10 bases between them. CDR3 size: 13 residues. From germline, CDR1 is KGHSH and CDR2 LQKENI. CDR3 coding DNA: TGTGCCAGCTCACCGGGCCCGGGGTACGAGCAGTACTTC. Residues: CASSPGPGYEQYF.

This chain connects TRBV23-1 to TRBJ1-6; 9 bases fit TRBD1. TRBV23-1 falls under the ORF class, with uncertain function. V lost 2 bases and J lost 10; bases outside the gene matches: 12. The CDR3 consists of 17 residues. The CDR3 is CASSQRDRDLIGSPLHF. DNA of the CDR3: TGCGCCAGCAGTCAACGGGACAGGGATCTGATAGGGTCACCCCTCCACTTT.

The J gene is TRBJ2-1, the V gene TRBV3-1 (or the pseudogene TRBV3-2); possible D gene TRBD2, 6 bases. The CDR3 runs 17 residues. In germline, CDR1 is LGHDT, CDR2 YNNKEL (reference sequence). The V end lost 1 base, the J end lost 0 bases, and 13 bases lay between the germline ends. This CDR3 reads CASSQGGGGSSYNEQFF. CDR3 in DNA: TGTGCCAGCAGCCAAGGGGGCGGAGGGAGCTCCTACAATGAGCAGTTCTTC.

The V and J genes are TRBV28 and TRBJ1-2, with D perhaps matching TRBD1 (5 bases). The CDR3 loop spans 13 amino acids. V gave up 10 bases and J gave up 3 bases, with 15 bases separating them. CDR1 and CDR2 from the germline V gene are MDHEN and SYDVKM. CDR3 DNA: TGTGCCACTCCTGGGGGAGGAGACTATGGCTACACCTTC. Encoded protein: CATPGGGDYGYTF.

J is TRBJ2-2 and V is TRBV6-2 or TRBV6-3; D uncertain. Germline-derived CDR1 and CDR2 are MNHEY and SVGEGT. The germline V and J ends were trimmed by 6 bases and 7 bases, with 6 bases remaining between them. The CDR3 covers 11 residues. Here the CDR3 reads CASSHGGELFF. In DNA, the CDR3 is TGTGCCAGCAGCCACGGCGGGGAGCTGTTTTTT.

The genes are TRBV27 and TRBJ1-2, with 9 bases fitting TRBD1. CDR3 size: 13 residues. Germline V lookup: CDR1 MNHEY, CDR2 SMNVEV (reference sequence). V shed 8 bases, J shed 4 bases, and the junction held 5 bases outside the gene matches. The CDR3 here is CASGLDRGYGYTF. CDR3 sequence (DNA): TGTGCCAGCGGGCTGGACAGGGGCTATGGCTACACCTTC.

The DNA of the CDR3 is TGTGCCAGCAGTTACGTGCAGGGGTTGTACGAGCAGTACTTC. It translates to CASSYVQGLYEQYF. This chain links TRBV6-5 with TRBJ2-7; D might be TRBD1 (6 bases). The CDR3 extends over 14 amino acids. Germline V gene data show CDR1 as MNHEY and CDR2 as SVGAGI. V lost 2 bases, J lost 4 bases, and 12 bases lay in between.

This clone was seen a single time. This chain uses TRBV27 with TRBJ1-1, with TRBD1 matching 8 bases. This CDR3 has 14 residues. CDR1 is MNHEY, CDR2 SMNVEV, per germline (reference sequence). The V gene end was trimmed by 6 bases and the J gene end by 3 bases; junction bases not matched to a gene: 6. The CDR3: CASRATGVYTEAFF. DNA for the CDR3: TGTGCCAGCAGGGCGACAGGGGTTTACACTGAAGCTTTCTTT.

V gene TRBV7-8 combines with J gene TRBJ1-4, with a weak D call TRBD1 (5 bases). The CDR3 length is 14 residues. CDR1 is SGHVS, CDR2 FQNEAQ, per germline. Trimming took 1 base from V and 8 from J, leaving 11 bases between them. The CDR3 reads CASSLGQRAEKLFF. Written as DNA, the CDR3 is TGTGCCAGCAGCTTAGGACAGCGGGCGGAAAAACTGTTTTTT.

The genes are TRBV28 and TRBJ2-3, with D tentatively TRBD2 (7 bases). The CDR3 is 15 amino acids. Germline V CDR1 and CDR2: MDHEN, SYDVKM. The V and J ends lost 3 bases and 4 bases respectively, with 14 bases between them. The CDR3 loop is CASSFRGRGADTQYF. Here the CDR3 DNA reads TGTGCCAGCAGTTTTCGTGGGAGGGGGGCAGATACGCAGTATTTT. The full variable domain, in which reference TRBV28 and TRBJ2-3 provide the parts outside the CDR3, is DVKVTQSSRYLVKRTGEKVFLECVQDMDHENMFWYRQDPGLGLRLIYFSYDVKMKEKGDIPEGYSVSREKKERFSLILESASTNQTSMYLCASSFRGRGADTQYFGPGTRLTVL.